This passage covers 4 T cell receptor beta chains from one sample sequenced in a study of T-cell reconstitution after alpha-beta-depleted transplantation in children. The TCRbeta library incorporated unique molecular identifiers. TCRdb reprocessed the PCR reads via MiXCR and lists one record per CDR3 protein. Among 230,000 or so distinct CDR3 sequences listed, about 12% were seen once. This sample comprised PBMCs from the stem cell graft donor, obtained from the stem cell graft. Receptors originate from a human donor who donated a stem cell graft to a child with acute lymphoblastic leukemia.

This clonotype was seen ten or more times. V usage is TRBV5-1 and J usage is TRBJ1-1; the D is unclear. CDR1 and CDR2 (germline): SGHRS, YFSETQ. V was trimmed by 0 bases and J by 3 bases, leaving 12 bases between them. There are 15 residues in the CDR3. The CDR3 is CASSLVGNSYTEAFF. The CDR3 DNA reads as TGCGCCAGCAGCTTGGTTGGTAATTCGTACACTGAAGCTTTCTTT.

This clonotype came up many times. The chain has TRBV2 and TRBJ2-3; TRBD1 matches at 9 bases. CDR1 is SNHLY and CDR2 is FYNNEI in the germline V gene. The CDR3 runs to 14 residues. V was pared by 6 bases and J by 5 bases, with 6 bases of the junction left unmatched. The CDR3 DNA is TGTGCCAGCAGGGTGGGACAGGGTCTAGATACGCAGTATTTT. Amino acids: CASRVGQGLDTQYF. Combining the CDR3 with reference TRBV2 and TRBJ2-3 gives the whole variable domain EPEVTQTPSHQVTQMGQEVILRCVPISNHLYFYWYRQILGQKVEFLVSFYNNEISEKSEIFDDQFSVERPDGSNFTLKIRSTKLEDSAMYFCASRVGQGLDTQYFGPGTRLTVL.

This clonotype was counted at least ten times. V usage is TRBV4-2 and J usage is TRBJ2-3; the match to TRBD2 covers 13 bases. The CDR3 consists of 15 residues. CDR1 LGHNA and CDR2 YNFKEQ come from the germline V gene. The V segment lost 4 bases and the J segment 4 bases; nucleotides outside the gene matches: 2. This chain's CDR3 is CASSLGLAGADTQYF. CDR3 sequence (DNA): TGTGCCAGCAGCCTCGGACTAGCGGGAGCAGATACGCAGTATTTT.

Many counts were recorded for this clonotype. This chain links TRBV12-3 or TRBV12-4 with TRBJ2-1, with TRBD2 as a possible D gene (8 bases). Trimming cost V 5 bases and J 0 bases, with 20 bases left between them. The CDR3 runs to 18 residues. The CDR3 region has the DNA TGTGCCAGCAGTGTACACAGGGGTAGCGGGACCTCCTACAATGAGCAGTTCTTC. The encoded protein is CASSVHRGSGTSYNEQFF.